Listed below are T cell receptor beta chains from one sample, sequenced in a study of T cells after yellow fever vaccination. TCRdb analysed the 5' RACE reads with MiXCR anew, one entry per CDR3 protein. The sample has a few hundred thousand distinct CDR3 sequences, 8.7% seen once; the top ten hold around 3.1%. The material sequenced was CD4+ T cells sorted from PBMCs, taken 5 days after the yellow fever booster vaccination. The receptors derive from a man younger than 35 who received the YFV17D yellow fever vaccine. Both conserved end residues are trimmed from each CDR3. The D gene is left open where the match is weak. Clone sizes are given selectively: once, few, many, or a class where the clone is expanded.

CDR3: ASSLDSSPNYGYT
D: NA
V: TRBV7-3
J: TRBJ1-2
size: few

CDR3: ASSSGVVPEQF
D: NA
V: TRBV5-1
J: TRBJ2-1
size: NA

CDR3: ASSFWGQGIT
D: NA
V: TRBV5-5
J: TRBJ1-2
size: few

CDR3: ASSPLQNTQY
D: NA
V: TRBV7-2
J: TRBJ2-3
size: few

CDR3: ASSLGGLRENSGANVLT
D: NA
V: TRBV5-1
J: TRBJ2-6
size: few

CDR3: ASSGGHVYSNTEAF
D: NA
V: TRBV5-1
J: TRBJ1-1
size: NA

CDR3: ASSLFSGGPSTYNEQF
D: NA
V: TRBV7-9
J: TRBJ2-1
size: many

CDR3: ASSQVGQSYEQY
D: TRBD1
V: TRBV4-1
J: TRBJ2-7
size: few

CDR3: ASSQVPVGADTQY
D: NA
V: TRBV4-3
J: TRBJ2-3
size: many

CDR3: ASSYLPVFYGYT
D: NA
V: TRBV6-5
J: TRBJ1-2
size: few

CDR3: ASSVGPGGIAYEQY
D: NA
V: TRBV9
J: TRBJ2-7
size: few

CDR3: ASSPSLGPWSNQPQH
D: NA
V: TRBV7-2
J: TRBJ1-5
size: few

CDR3: ASSESGTRSYEQY
D: NA
V: TRBV5-1
J: TRBJ2-7
size: many

CDR3: ATRANKQGVDTEAF
D: TRBD1
V: TRBV24-1
J: TRBJ1-1
size: NA

CDR3: ASSAGQWEGDTQN
D: NA
V: TRBV2
J: TRBJ2-3
size: NA

CDR3: ASSYGTGVLPDTQY
D: NA
V: TRBV6-6
J: TRBJ2-3
size: many

CDR3: ASSLDKDEQY
D: NA
V: TRBV5-1
J: TRBJ2-7
size: NA

CDR3: ASSLAADYEQY
D: NA
V: TRBV7-2
J: TRBJ2-7
size: NA

CDR3: AWSVPTIYNEQF
D: NA
V: TRBV30
J: TRBJ2-1
size: NA

CDR3: ASSRQGNNQPQH
D: TRBD1
V: TRBV12-3/TRBV12-4
J: TRBJ1-5
size: NA

CDR3: ASSSTRGSPLH
D: NA
V: TRBV12-3/TRBV12-4
J: TRBJ1-6
size: few

CDR3: ATAWGAETQY
D: NA
V: TRBV6-1
J: TRBJ2-5
size: NA

CDR3: ASSSEGGKGF
D: NA
V: TRBV7-9
J: TRBJ2-1
size: few

CDR3: ATSEQLLPGELF
D: NA
V: TRBV24-1
J: TRBJ2-2
size: NA

CDR3: ASRGAGAPRDIQY
D: NA
V: TRBV27
J: TRBJ2-4
size: NA

CDR3: ASTRGQGNYGYT
D: NA
V: TRBV5-1
J: TRBJ1-2
size: many

CDR3: ASGLDRVGEQF
D: TRBD1
V: TRBV12-5
J: TRBJ2-1
size: NA

CDR3: ASSYMGAGEAF
D: NA
V: TRBV6-2/TRBV6-3
J: TRBJ1-1
size: NA

CDR3: SVEKAGADTQY
D: NA
V: TRBV29-1
J: TRBJ2-3
size: NA

CDR3: ASSYSKSWIPHTDTQY
D: NA
V: TRBV6-2/TRBV6-3
J: TRBJ2-3
size: NA

CDR3: ASSRGGMGDTQY
D: TRBD2
V: TRBV9
J: TRBJ2-3
size: NA

CDR3: ASDLLAGGNTQY
D: TRBD2
V: TRBV5-1
J: TRBJ2-3
size: many

CDR3: ASSLLGARDAPLH
D: NA
V: TRBV5-1
J: TRBJ1-6
size: NA